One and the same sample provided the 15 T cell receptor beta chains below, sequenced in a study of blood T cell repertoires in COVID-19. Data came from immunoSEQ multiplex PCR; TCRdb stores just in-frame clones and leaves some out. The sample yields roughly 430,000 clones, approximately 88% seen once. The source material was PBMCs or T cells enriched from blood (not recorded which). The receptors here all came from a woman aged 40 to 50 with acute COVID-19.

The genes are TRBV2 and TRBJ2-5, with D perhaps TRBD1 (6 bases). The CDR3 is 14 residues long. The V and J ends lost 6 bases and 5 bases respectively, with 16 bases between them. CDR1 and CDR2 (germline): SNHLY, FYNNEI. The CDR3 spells CASRATGWGETQYF. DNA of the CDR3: TGTGCCAGCAGAGCTACAGGGTGGGGGGAGACCCAGTACTTC.

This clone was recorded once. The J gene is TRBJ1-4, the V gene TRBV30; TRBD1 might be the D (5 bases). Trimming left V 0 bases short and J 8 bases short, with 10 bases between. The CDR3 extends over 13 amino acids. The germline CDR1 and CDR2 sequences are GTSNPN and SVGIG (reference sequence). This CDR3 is CAWSVGVGEKLFF. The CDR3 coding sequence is TGTGCCTGGAGTGTAGGGGTAGGAGAAAAACTGTTTTTT.

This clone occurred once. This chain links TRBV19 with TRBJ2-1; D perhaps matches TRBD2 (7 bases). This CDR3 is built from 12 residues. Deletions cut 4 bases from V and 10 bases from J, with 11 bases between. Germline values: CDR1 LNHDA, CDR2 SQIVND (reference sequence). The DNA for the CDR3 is TGTGCCAGTAGTAAGGGGGAGGGAGAGCAGTTCTTC. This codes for CASSKGEGEQFF.

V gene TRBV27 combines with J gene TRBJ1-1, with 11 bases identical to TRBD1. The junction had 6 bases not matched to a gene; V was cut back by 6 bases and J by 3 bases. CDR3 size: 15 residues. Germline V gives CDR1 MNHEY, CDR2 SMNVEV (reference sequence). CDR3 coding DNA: TGTGCCAGCAGCGGACAGGGGGCGTGGGACACTGAAGCTTTCTTT. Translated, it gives CASSGQGAWDTEAFF.

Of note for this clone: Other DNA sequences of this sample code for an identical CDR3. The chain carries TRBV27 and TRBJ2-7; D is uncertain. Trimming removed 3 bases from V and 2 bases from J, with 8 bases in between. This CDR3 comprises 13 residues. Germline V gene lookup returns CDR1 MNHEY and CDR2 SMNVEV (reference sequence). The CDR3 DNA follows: TGTGCCAGCAGTTTCAGAGGAACCTACGAGCAGTACTTC. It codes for CASSFRGTYEQYF.

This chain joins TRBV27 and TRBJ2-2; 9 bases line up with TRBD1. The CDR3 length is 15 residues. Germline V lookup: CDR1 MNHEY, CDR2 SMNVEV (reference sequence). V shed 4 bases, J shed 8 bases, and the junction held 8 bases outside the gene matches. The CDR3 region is CASSSSGTGFGELFF. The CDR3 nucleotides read TGTGCCAGCAGTTCCTCCGGGACAGGGTTTGGGGAGCTGTTTTTT.

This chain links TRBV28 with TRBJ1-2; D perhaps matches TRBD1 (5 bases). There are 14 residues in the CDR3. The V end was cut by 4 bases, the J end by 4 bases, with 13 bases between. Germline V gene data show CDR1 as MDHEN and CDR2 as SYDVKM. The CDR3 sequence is CASSSTATIYGYTF. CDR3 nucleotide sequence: TGTGCCAGCAGTTCGACAGCCACTATCTATGGCTACACCTTC.

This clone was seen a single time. The CDR3 DNA follows: TGCGCCAGCAGCCAAGTTCCAGGGAGGGACTATGGCTACACCTTC. Residues: CASSQVPGRDYGYTF. J is TRBJ1-2 and V is TRBV4-1; tentatively, D is TRBD1 (5 bases). This CDR3 spans 15 amino acids. The germline V gene has CDR1 MGHRA and CDR2 YSYEKL. Trimming removed 1 base at V and 3 bases at J, with 12 bases between.

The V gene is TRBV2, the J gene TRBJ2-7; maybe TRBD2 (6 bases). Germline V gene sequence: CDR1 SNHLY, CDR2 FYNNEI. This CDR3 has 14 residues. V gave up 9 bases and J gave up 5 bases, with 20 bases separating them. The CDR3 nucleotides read TGTGCCAGTGGGGGGTCCCGCCAAGTACACGAGCAGTACTTC. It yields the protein CASGGSRQVHEQYF. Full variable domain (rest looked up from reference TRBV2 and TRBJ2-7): EPEVTQTPSHQVTQMGQEVILRCVPISNHLYFYWYRQILGQKVEFLVSFYNNEISEKSEIFDDQFSVERPDGSNFTLKIRSTKLEDSAMYFCASGGSRQVHEQYFGPGTRLTVT.

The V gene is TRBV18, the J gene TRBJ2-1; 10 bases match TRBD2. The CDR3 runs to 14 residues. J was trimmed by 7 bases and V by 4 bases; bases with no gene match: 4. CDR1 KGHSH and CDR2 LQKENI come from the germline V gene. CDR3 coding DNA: TGTGCCAGCTCACTAGCGGGGGGATGGAATGAGCAGTTCTTC. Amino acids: CASSLAGGWNEQFF.

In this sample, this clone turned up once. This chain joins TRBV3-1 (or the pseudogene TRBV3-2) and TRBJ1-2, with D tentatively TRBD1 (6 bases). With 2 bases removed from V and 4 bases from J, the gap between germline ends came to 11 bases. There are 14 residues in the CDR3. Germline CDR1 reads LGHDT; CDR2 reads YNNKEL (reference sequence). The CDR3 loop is CASSQKTGTYGYTF. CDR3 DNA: TGTGCCAGCAGCCAAAAAACAGGGACCTATGGCTACACCTTC.

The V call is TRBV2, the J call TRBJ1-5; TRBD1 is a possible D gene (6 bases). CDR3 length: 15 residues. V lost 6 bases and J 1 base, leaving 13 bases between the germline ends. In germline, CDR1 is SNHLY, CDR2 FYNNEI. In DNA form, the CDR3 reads TGTGCCAGCAGACCCACGACAGGAAGCAATCAGCCCCAGCATTTT. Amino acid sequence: CASRPTTGSNQPQHF.

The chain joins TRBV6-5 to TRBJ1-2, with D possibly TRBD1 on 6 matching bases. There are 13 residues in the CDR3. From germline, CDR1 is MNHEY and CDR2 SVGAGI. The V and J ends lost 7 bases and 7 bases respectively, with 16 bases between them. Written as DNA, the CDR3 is TGTGCCAGCACAGGAAGATCACAGGGTGGCTACACCTTC. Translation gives CASTGRSQGGYTF.

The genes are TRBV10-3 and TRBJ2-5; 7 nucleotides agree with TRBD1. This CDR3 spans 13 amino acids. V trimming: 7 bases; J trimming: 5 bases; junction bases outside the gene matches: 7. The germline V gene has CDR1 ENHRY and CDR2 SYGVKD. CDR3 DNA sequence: TGTGCCATCAAGGGGGCCCCTGGGGAGACCCAGTACTTC. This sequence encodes CAIKGAPGETQYF.

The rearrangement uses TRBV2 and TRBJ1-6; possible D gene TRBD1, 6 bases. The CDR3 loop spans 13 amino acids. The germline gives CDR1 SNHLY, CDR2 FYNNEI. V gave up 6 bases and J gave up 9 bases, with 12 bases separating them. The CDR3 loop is CASRDTGSSPLHF. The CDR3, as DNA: TGTGCCAGCAGAGATACAGGGAGTTCACCCCTCCACTTT.